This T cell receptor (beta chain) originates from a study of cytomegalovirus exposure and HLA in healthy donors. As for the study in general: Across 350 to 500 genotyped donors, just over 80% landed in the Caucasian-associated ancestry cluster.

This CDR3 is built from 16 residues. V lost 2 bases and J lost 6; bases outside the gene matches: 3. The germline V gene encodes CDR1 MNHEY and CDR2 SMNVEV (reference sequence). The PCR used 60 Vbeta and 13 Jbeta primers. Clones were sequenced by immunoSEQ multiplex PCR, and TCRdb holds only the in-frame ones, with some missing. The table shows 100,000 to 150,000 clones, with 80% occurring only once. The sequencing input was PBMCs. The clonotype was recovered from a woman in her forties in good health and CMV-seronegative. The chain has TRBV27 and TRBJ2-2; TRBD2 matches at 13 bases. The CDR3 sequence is CASSLELAGGPGELFF. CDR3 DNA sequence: TGTGCCAGCAGTTTAGAACTAGCGGGAGGGCCCGGGGAGCTGTTTTTT.